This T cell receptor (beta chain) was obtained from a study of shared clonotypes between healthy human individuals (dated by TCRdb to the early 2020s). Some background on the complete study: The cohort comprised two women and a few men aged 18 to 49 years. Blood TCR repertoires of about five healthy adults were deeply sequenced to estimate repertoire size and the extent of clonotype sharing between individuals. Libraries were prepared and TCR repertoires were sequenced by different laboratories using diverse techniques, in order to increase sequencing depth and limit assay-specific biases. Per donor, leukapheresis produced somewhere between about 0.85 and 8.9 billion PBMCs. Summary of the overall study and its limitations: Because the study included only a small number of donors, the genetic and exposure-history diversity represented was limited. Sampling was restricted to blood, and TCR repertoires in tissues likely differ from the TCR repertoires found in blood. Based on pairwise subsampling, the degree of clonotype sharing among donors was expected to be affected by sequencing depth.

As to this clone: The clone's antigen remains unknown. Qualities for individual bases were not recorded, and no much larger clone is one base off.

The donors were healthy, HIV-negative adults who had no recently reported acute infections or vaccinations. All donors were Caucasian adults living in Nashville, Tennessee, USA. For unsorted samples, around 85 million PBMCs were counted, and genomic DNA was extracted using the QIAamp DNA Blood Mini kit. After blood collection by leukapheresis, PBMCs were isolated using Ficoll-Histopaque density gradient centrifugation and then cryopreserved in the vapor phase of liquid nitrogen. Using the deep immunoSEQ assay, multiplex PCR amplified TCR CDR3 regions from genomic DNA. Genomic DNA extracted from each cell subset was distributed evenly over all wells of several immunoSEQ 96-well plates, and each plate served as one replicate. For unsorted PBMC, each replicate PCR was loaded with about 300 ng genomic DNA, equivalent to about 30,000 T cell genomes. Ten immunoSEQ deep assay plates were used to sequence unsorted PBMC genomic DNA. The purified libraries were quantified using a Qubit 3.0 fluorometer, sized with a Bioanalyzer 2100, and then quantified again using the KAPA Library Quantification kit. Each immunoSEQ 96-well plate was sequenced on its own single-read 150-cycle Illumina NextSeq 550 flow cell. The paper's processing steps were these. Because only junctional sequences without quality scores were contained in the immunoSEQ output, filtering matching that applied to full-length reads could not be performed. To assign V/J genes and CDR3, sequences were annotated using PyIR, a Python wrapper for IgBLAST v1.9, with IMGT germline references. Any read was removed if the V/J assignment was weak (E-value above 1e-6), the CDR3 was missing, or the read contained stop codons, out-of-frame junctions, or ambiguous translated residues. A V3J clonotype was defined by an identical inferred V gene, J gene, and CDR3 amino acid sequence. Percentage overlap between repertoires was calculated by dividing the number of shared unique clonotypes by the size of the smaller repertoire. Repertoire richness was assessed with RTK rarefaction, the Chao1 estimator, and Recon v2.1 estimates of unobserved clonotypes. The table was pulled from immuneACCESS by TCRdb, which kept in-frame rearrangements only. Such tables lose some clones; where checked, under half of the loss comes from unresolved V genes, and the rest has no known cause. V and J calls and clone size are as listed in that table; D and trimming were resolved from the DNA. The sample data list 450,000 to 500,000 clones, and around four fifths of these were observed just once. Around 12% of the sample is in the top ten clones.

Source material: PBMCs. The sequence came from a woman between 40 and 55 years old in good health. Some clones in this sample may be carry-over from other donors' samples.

The CDR3 has the sequence CSVAQLVGGELFF. The bases are TGCAGCGTTGCCCAACTCGTAGGCGGGGAGCTGTTTTTT. Recombination linked TRBV29-1 to TRBJ2-2; the D gene assignment is ambiguous. Trimming at the junction amounts to 4 bases on V and 7 bases on J, and the germline ends lie 13 bases apart. The CDR3 numbers 13 residues from cysteine through phenylalanine. Only the CDR3 DNA stays, 39 bases, in frame from base 1. The CDR1 and CDR2 encoded by the germline V gene are SQVTM and ANQGSEA.